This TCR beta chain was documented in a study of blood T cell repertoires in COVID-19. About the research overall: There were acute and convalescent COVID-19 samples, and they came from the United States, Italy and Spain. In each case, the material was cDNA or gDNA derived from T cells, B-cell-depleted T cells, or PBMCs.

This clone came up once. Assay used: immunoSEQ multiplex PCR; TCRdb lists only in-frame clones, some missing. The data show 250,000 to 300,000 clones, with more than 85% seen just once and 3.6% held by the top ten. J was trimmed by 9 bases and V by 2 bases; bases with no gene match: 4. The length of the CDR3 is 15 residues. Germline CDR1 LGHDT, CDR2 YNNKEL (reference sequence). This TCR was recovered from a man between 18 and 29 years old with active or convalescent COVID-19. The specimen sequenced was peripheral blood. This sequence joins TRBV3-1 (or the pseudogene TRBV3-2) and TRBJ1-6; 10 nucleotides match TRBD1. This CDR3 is CASSQPGQGSSPLHF. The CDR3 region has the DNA TGTGCCAGCAGCCAACCGGGACAGGGGAGTTCACCCCTCCACTTT.